This record looks at one T cell receptor (beta chain) sequence and its context. What it recognizes is unknown. This CDR3 fails to terminate in the conserved phenylalanine or tryptophan, so it likely reflects a read error. The CDR3 runs to 15 residues. CDR1 is SGHNT, CDR2 YENEEA, per germline. Scientists recovered RNA and DNA together from approximately 20-30 mg of unsorted bulk tissue. Patients were treatment-naive with chronic HBV infection. This sample is part of a study of tumor-infiltrating lymphocytes in primary liver carcinoma. Study-level points and caveats: Only about 7.5-25% of top clones appeared in all five tumor regions.

TCR beta cDNA was prepared out of roughly 500 ng total RNA by means of a constant-region primer. Library construction for TCR beta comprised three nested multiplex PCR rounds performed with slightly modified ARM-PCR. A C-beta reverse primer was combined with TRBV1-TRBV30 forward primers in the first two PCR rounds, and each round had 9 to 10 cycles. TCRdb used MiXCR to reprocess the multiplex PCR reads, holding one entry per CDR3 protein. This table has approximately 100,000 distinct CDR3 sequences, about 70% appearing once. The sequencing sample was made of liver tumor tissue from sampling region 2. Subset reported: tumor region T2, inferior pole. This clonotype was obtained from a woman in her sixties or seventies with primary liver carcinoma and hepatitis B virus infection. J is TRBJ2-7 and V is TRBV11-3; 12 bases are shared with TRBD1. The CDR3 spells CASSPGTGGNYEQYS. The CDR3 DNA reads TGCGCCAGTAGCCCCGGGACAGGGGGCAACTACGAGCAGTACTCC.